A single sample is the source of the 9 T cell receptor beta chains below, sequenced in a study of beta chain features in type 1 diabetes. The authors reverse transcribed all of the isolated RNA, so sequencing captured expressed TCRB transcripts. TCRdb's table, derived via immunoSEQ multiplex PCR, lists solely in-frame clones and lacks some. The sample gives 300,000 to 350,000 clones, 20% of which show up once; around 0.04% is in the top ten. Sequencing used naive CD4+ T cells from blood. These receptors were taken from a young woman in good health.

The chain recombines TRBV15 with TRBJ1-2; 7 bases line up with TRBD1. CDR1 is LNHNV, CDR2 YYDKDF, per germline (reference sequence). V was clipped by 1 base and J by 2 bases; unmatched bases: 7. CDR3 length equals 16 residues. The CDR3 DNA reads TGTGCCACCAGCAGAGGAACAGGGGCGTTCAACTATGGCTACACCTTC. It specifies CATSRGTGAFNYGYTF.

This chain uses TRBV5-1 with TRBJ2-2; a weak D match, TRBD2 (6 bases). The CDR3 spans 14 residues. Germline values: CDR1 SGHRS, CDR2 YFSETQ. The V end was cut by 7 bases, the J end by 5 bases, with 15 bases between. CDR3 amino acids: CASRIGGSTGELFF. CDR3 in DNA: TGCGCCAGCCGAATCGGGGGTTCGACCGGGGAGCTGTTTTTT. The variable domain in full, with the rest retrieved from reference TRBV5-1 and TRBJ2-2, is KAGVTQTPRYLIKTRGQQVTLSCSPISGHRSVSWYQQTPGQGLQFLFEYFSETQRNKGNFPGRFSGRQFSNSRSEMNVSTLELGDSALYLCASRIGGSTGELFFGEGSRLTVL.

As to this clone: The junction departs from the called germline gene at one end, perhaps through a read error. This chain connects TRBV4-3 to TRBJ2-5, with 7 bases identical to TRBD2. The CDR3 covers 14 residues. The germline V gene encodes CDR1 LGHNA and CDR2 YSLEER. In nucleotides, the CDR3 is TGCGCCAGCAGCCAAGAGAGAGGAACGGCGGGAGACAACTTC. Its translation: CASSQERGTAGDNF.

This clone was picked up a small number of times. The J gene is TRBJ2-1, the V gene TRBV7-9, with 7 nucleotides matching TRBD2. CDR1 and CDR2 from the germline V gene are SEHNR and FQNEAQ (reference sequence). The ends lost 6 bases at V and 9 bases at J; junction bases unmatched: 11. The CDR3 consists of 14 residues. The CDR3: CASSPSGGRGEQFF. The CDR3 coding sequence is TGTGCCAGCAGTCCTTCTGGCGGGAGAGGTGAGCAGTTCTTC.

There are a few counts of this clone. V gene TRBV2 combines with J gene TRBJ2-7, with D unclear. V lost 8 bases to trimming and J lost 1 base, with 6 bases between them. This CDR3 has 11 amino acids. CDR1 and CDR2 from the germline V gene are SNHLY and FYNNEI. The CDR3 nucleotides are TGTGCCAGCGACGGGTCCTACGAGCAGTACTTC. It specifies CASDGSYEQYF.

This clone came up a few times. The V call is TRBV5-1, the J call TRBJ1-2; maybe TRBD1 (6 bases). Germline loops: CDR1 SGHRS, CDR2 YFSETQ. The CDR3 extends over 13 amino acids. The V gene lost 2 bases and the J gene lost 2 bases, with 7 bases spanning the gap. The CDR3 coding sequence is TGCGCCAGCAGCTTTGGACAGAACTATGGCTACACCTTC. Residues: CASSFGQNYGYTF.

As to this clone: Other DNA sequences of this sample code for an identical CDR3. J is TRBJ1-5 and V is TRBV2; no clear D gene. This CDR3 has 13 residues. The germline gives CDR1 SNHLY, CDR2 FYNNEI. V lost 6 bases and J lost 5, with 11 bases in between. The CDR3 DNA is TGTGCCAGCAGCGCGACGGGAGATCAGCCCCAGCATTTT. This gives the protein CASSATGDQPQHF.

This clone was seen more than once but under ten times. This rearrangement joins TRBV4-2 to TRBJ2-7; tentatively, D is TRBD2 (5 bases). V lost 1 base to trimming and J lost 0 bases, with 16 bases between them. This CDR3 comprises 17 residues. Germline values: CDR1 LGHNA, CDR2 YNFKEQ. Here the CDR3 reads CASSQGRHMGSSYEQYF. CDR3 DNA sequence: TGTGCCAGCAGCCAAGGACGGCACATGGGGAGCTCCTACGAGCAGTACTTC.

The V call is TRBV5-1, the J call TRBJ2-3, with D possibly TRBD2 on 7 matching bases. This CDR3 has 13 amino acids. CDR1 and CDR2 from the germline V gene are SGHRS and YFSETQ. Trimming took off 5 bases at V and 3 bases at J, with 10 bases between the two ends. CDR3 loop: CASRAGATDTQYF. The CDR3 coding sequence is TGCGCCAGCAGGGCGGGGGCGACAGATACGCAGTATTTT.